This TCR beta chain was captured in a study of CD8+ T cells in alopecia areata. Looking at the study overall: Treated patients were given 5 to 10 mg oral tofacitinib twice daily. Study findings and constraints: A great number of expanded lesional clones endured in scalp and blood during tofacitinib. Tofacitinib produced a significant decrease in scalp clonality and in expanded CD8+ clones among the top 100.

Looked up from germline, CDR1 is SEHNR and CDR2 is FQNEAQ (reference sequence). This CDR3 comprises 14 residues. The V gene lost 7 bases and the J gene lost 5 bases, with 17 bases spanning the gap. To note about this clone: Its specificity is unknown.

As the sequencing template, cDNA was produced by extracting RNA and reverse transcribing it. TCRdb keeps only in-frame clones here, not all; method: immunoSEQ multiplex PCR. The repertoire holds 95,000 to 150,000 clones, roughly 55% seen once, with approximately 5.1% in the top ten. Treatment reported: oral pan-JAK inhibitor, 5-10 mg twice daily. A FACSAria was used to sort CD4+ and CD8+ T cells. These cells came from PBMCs. The starting material was CD4+ T cells sorted from blood, obtained at week 4, from a patient treated with tofacitinib. The receptor comes from a human donor with alopecia areata. The V call is TRBV7-9, the J call TRBJ1-1; the D gene is possibly TRBD1 (5 bases). The CDR3 spells CASNRGDLLTEAFF. DNA for the CDR3: TGTGCCAGCAACCGGGGGGATTTATTGACTGAAGCTTTCTTT.